This T cell receptor (beta chain) was identified in a study of blood T cells in healthy people across ages. A sample-barcoded 5' primer and a J-beta primer mix were used in a second PCR of roughly 7 to 11 cycles. Each CDR3 protein is one row after TCRdb ran MiXCR on the 5' RACE reads. This sample carries about 730,000 distinct CDR3 sequences, roughly 44% of them seen once, and the ten largest clones take around a fifth. To note about this clonotype: The antigen is not known. A junction end diverges from the germline sequence, so it may reflect a read error.

Points from the study as a whole: Age brought a roughly linear fall in TCR beta diversity measured per million T cells.

This CDR3 spans 15 amino acids. The germline V gene encodes CDR1 SGHTA and CDR2 FQGNSA. The gene calls are TRBV7-2 and TRBJ2-1; 10 bases line up with TRBD2. Specimen: blood. The TCR comes from a woman in her sixties or seventies in good health. The CDR3 region is CASSSPSGSKNERFF. Written as DNA, the CDR3 is TGTGCCAGCAGCTCCCCTAGCGGGAGTAAAAATGAGCGGTTCTTC. The full variable domain, in which reference TRBV7-2 and TRBJ2-1 provide the parts outside the CDR3, is GAGVSQSPSNKVTEKGKDVELRCDPISGHTALYWYRQSLGQGLEFLIYFQGNSAPDKSGLPSDRFSAERTGGSVSTLTIQRTQQEDSAVYLCASSSPSGSKNERFFGPGTRLTVL.